The entry that follows covers one TCR beta chain sequence. This specimen belongs to a study of blood T cell repertoires in COVID-19. Germline CDR1 LGHNA, CDR2 YNFKEQ. CDR3 length: 15 amino acids. V lost 2 bases, J lost 8 bases, and 18 bases lay in between. The table came from immunoSEQ multiplex PCR; TCRdb's copy has only in-frame clones and leaves some out. The table lists roughly 200,000 clones, less than 90% of them singletons. Sequenced material: peripheral blood. This receptor was obtained from a woman aged 80 or older with COVID-19, enrolled during active disease. J is TRBJ1-2 and V is TRBV4-2, with D uncertain. The CDR3 DNA reads TGTGCCAGCAGCCAATCCGGAGACGGAGGGATAGGCTACACCTTC. It translates to CASSQSGDGGIGYTF.